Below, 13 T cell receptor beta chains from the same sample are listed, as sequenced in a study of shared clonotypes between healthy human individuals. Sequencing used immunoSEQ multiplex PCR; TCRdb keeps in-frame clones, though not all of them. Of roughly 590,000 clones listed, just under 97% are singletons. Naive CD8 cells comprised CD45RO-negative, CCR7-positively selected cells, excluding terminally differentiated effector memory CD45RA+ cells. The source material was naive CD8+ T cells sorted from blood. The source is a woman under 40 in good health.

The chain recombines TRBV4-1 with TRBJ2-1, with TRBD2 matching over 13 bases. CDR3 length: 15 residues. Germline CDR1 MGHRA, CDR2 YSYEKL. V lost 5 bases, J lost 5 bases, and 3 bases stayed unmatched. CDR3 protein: CASSGLAGANNEQFF. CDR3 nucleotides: TGCGCCAGCAGCGGACTAGCGGGAGCAAACAATGAGCAGTTCTTC.

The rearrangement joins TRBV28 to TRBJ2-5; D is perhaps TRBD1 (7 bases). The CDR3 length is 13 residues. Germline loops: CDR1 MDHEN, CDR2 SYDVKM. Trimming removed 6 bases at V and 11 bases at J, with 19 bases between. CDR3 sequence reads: CASSLSTGEEQYF. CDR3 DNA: TGTGCCAGCAGCCTCTCCACAGGGGAGGAGCAGTACTTC.

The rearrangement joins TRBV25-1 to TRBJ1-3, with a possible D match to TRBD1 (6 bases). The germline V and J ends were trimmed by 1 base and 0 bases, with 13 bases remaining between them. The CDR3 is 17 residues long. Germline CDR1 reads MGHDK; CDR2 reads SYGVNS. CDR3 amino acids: CASSEWAGTSSGNTIYF. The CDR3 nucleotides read TGTGCCAGCAGTGAATGGGCGGGGACAAGCTCTGGAAACACCATATATTTT.

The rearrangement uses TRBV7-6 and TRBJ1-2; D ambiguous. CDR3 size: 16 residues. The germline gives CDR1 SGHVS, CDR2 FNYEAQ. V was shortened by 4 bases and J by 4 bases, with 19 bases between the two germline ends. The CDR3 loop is CASSSLRSRKTYGYTF. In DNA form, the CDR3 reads TGTGCCAGCAGCTCTCTGCGTTCTCGAAAGACCTATGGCTACACCTTC.

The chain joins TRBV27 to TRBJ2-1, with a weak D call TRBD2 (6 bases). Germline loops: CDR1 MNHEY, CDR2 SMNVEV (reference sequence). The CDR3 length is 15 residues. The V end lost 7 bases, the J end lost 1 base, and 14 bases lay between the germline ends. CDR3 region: CASNLGGTSYNEQFF. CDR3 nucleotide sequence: TGTGCCAGCAATCTGGGCGGGACGTCCTACAATGAGCAGTTCTTC.

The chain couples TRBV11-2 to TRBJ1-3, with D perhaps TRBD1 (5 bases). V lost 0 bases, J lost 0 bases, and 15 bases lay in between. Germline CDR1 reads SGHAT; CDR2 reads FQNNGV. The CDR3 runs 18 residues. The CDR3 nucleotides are TGTGCCAGCAGCTTAGAGGGGGGGACGCTACTCTCTGGAAACACCATATATTTT. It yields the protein CASSLEGGTLLSGNTIYF.

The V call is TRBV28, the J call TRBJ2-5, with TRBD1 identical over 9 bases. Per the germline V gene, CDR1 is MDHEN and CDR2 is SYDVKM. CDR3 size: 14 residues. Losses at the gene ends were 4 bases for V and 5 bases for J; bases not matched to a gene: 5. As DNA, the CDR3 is TGTGCCAGCAGTTCAACAGGGGGCGGGGAGACCCAGTACTTC. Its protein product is CASSSTGGGETQYF.

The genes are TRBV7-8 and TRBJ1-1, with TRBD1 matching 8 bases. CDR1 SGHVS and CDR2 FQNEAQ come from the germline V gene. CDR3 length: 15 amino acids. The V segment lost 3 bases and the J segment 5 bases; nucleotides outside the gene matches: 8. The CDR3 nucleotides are TGTGCCAGCAGCTTGGAGGACAGGGTCGGGACTGAAGCTTTCTTT. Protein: CASSLEDRVGTEAFF.

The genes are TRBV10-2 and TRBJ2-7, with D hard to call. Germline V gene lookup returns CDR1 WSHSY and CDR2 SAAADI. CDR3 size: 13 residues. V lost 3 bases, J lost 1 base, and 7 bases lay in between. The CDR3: CASSDGRSYEQYF. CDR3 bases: TGCGCCAGCAGTGACGGAAGGTCCTACGAGCAGTACTTC.

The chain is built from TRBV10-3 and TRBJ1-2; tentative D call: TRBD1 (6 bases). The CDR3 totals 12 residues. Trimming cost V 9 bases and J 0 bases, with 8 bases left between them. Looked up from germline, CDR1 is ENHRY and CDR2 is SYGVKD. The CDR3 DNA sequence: TGTGCCATTCGGACAGCTAACTATGGCTACACCTTC. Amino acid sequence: CAIRTANYGYTF.

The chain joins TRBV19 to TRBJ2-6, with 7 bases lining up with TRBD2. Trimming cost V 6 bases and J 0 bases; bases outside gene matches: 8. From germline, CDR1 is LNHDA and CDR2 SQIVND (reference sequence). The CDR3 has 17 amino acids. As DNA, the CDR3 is TGTGCCAGTAGCCTAGCGGTGCCTAGCTCTGGGGCCAACGTCCTGACTTTC. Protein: CASSLAVPSSGANVLTF.

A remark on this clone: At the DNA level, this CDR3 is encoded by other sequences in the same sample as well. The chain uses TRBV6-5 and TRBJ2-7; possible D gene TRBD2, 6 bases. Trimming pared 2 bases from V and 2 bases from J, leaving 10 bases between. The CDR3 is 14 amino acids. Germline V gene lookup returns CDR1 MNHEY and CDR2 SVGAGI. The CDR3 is CASSYGAGTYEQYF. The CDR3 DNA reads TGTGCCAGCAGTTACGGTGCGGGGACCTACGAGCAGTACTTC.

DNA for the CDR3: TGCAGCGTTGAGGCCGAGGGTTACTACAATGAGCAGTTCTTC. It translates to CSVEAEGYYNEQFF. V is TRBV29-1 and J is TRBJ2-1; TRBD2 might be the D (5 bases). Trimming removed 3 bases from V and 3 bases from J, with 12 bases in between. The CDR3 covers 14 residues. Germline lookup yields CDR1 SQVTM and CDR2 ANQGSEA.